These 28 T cell receptor beta chains originate from one sample sequenced in a study of blood T cell repertoires in COVID-19 (TCRdb year 2020). The library was produced with the immunoSEQ multiplex PCR assay. Here the immuneACCESS table is served through TCRdb, limited to in-frame sequences with V and J called. Missing clones are a known gap in these copies; in checked studies unresolved V genes cover under half, and the rest lacks a known reason. The sample has about 480,000 clones on record, around 89% of them singletons. The leading ten clones occupy roughly 1.9% of the sample. Sequences were obtained from PBMCs or T cells enriched from blood (not recorded which). Receptors were obtained from a woman aged 40-49 years who had recovered from COVID-19.

This clone has just a few counts. The chain joins TRBV6-5 to TRBJ2-6, with D possibly TRBD1 on 6 matching bases. V lost 6 bases to trimming and J lost 4 bases, with 10 bases between them. The germline V gene has CDR1 MNHEY and CDR2 SVGAGI. The CDR3 contains 14 residues. CDR3 DNA sequence: TGTGCCAGCAGACAGGGTTCAGGGGCCAACGTCCTGACTTTC. Translating gives CASRQGSGANVLTF.

This chain uses TRBV6-6 with TRBJ2-7, with 9 bases aligning to TRBD2. V lost 5 bases to trimming and J lost 0 bases; unmatched junction nucleotides: 8. CDR3 length: 16 residues. Germline CDR1 MNHNY, CDR2 SVGAGI (reference sequence). The CDR3 loop reads CASSPFSGSSSYEQYF. The CDR3 DNA is TGTGCCAGCAGTCCCTTTAGCGGGAGCAGCTCCTACGAGCAGTACTTC.

This chain joins TRBV6-1 and TRBJ2-7; TRBD1 matches 11 bases. There are 18 residues in the CDR3. V lost 4 bases, J lost 0 bases, and 11 bases stayed unmatched. The germline gives CDR1 MNHNS, CDR2 SASEGT. CDR3 sequence reads: CASSGGQGVSGRSYEQYF. The CDR3 DNA reads TGTGCCAGCAGTGGGGGACAGGGGGTAAGCGGGCGCTCCTACGAGCAGTACTTC.

V is TRBV5-1 and J is TRBJ1-4; 9 bases align to TRBD1. V lost 0 bases, J lost 4 bases, and 7 bases stayed unmatched. This CDR3 is built from 17 residues. The germline gives CDR1 SGHRS, CDR2 YFSETQ. CDR3 DNA: TGCGCCAGCAGCTTGGAAGGGACAGGGACCAGTAATGAAAAACTGTTTTTT. It encodes CASSLEGTGTSNEKLFF.

The chain couples TRBV5-1 to TRBJ1-1; 12 nucleotides match TRBD1. V lost 5 bases and J lost 8; bases outside the gene matches: 4. The length of the CDR3 is 13 residues. In germline, CDR1 is SGHRS, CDR2 YFSETQ. The CDR3 here is CASSPGTGGEAFF. CDR3 nucleotides: TGCGCCAGCAGTCCCGGGACAGGGGGCGAAGCTTTCTTT.

The chain carries TRBV12-3 or TRBV12-4 and TRBJ2-7, with 9 positions matching TRBD1. The CDR3 length is 13 residues. V lost 5 bases to trimming and J lost 5 bases; unmatched junction nucleotides: 4. The DNA for the CDR3 is TGTGCCAGCAGTACGGACAGGGGTAACGAGCAGTACTTC. This translates into CASSTDRGNEQYF.

V gene TRBV7-9 combines with J gene TRBJ2-7; 10 bases fit TRBD2. CDR3 length equals 16 residues. Per the germline V gene, CDR1 is SEHNR and CDR2 is FQNEAQ (reference sequence). Germline trimming cut 2 bases from V and 4 bases from J; bases unmatched to any gene: 8. The DNA for the CDR3 is TGTGCCAGCAGCTTATTTCCTAGCGGGAGCTATTACGAGCAGTACTTC. It specifies CASSLFPSGSYYEQYF.

The chain is built from TRBV3-1 (or the pseudogene TRBV3-2) and TRBJ2-7; no clear D. V shed 1 base and J shed 3 bases, with 10 bases lying between them. The CDR3 spans 14 residues. Germline V gene lookup returns CDR1 LGHDT and CDR2 YNNKEL (reference sequence). This CDR3 reads CASSQGVTYYEQYF. Written as DNA, the CDR3 is TGTGCCAGCAGCCAAGGCGTAACTTACTACGAGCAGTACTTC.

V and J are TRBV2 and TRBJ2-7; D remains unclear. Trimming stripped 6 bases from V and 7 bases from J, with 10 bases between. This CDR3 is built from 11 residues. CDR1 is SNHLY, CDR2 FYNNEI, per germline. CDR3 coding DNA: TGTGCCAGCAGCGCCCTCACTGAGCAGTACTTC. Translated, it gives CASSALTEQYF.

The DNA for the CDR3 is TGTGCCAGCAGTTCGTCCAGTGGAAACACCATATATTTT. Translated, it gives CASSSSSGNTIYF. The V gene is TRBV12-3 or TRBV12-4, the J gene TRBJ1-3; D is uncertain. The CDR3 is made up of 13 amino acids. Trimming shortened V by 4 bases and J by 3 bases, and 7 bases separated the two germline ends.

Only a few counts were recorded for this clone. V is TRBV7-2 and J is TRBJ1-2; weak D call: TRBD1 (5 bases). V lost 4 bases to trimming and J lost 7 bases, with 16 bases between them. Per germline, CDR1 SGHTA and CDR2 FQGNSA. This CDR3 is built from 14 residues. The CDR3 DNA reads TGTGCCAGCAGCTCAGCAGGGAGTGTTGGTGGCTACACCTTC. It specifies CASSSAGSVGGYTF.

The rearrangement joins TRBV11-3 to TRBJ1-2; D is possibly TRBD1 (5 bases). CDR1 SGHNT and CDR2 YENEEA come from the germline V gene. CDR3 length equals 12 residues. Trimming removed 1 base at V and 8 bases at J, with 8 bases between. CDR3 amino acids: CASSLAGSGYTF. CDR3 bases: TGTGCCAGCAGCTTAGCAGGGTCAGGCTACACCTTC.

This chain joins TRBV24-1 and TRBJ2-3; 8 nucleotides line up with TRBD2. The CDR3 has 16 residues. Germline V gene sequence: CDR1 KGHDR, CDR2 SFDVKD. V was pared by 2 bases and J by 2 bases, with 5 bases of the junction left unmatched. The CDR3 protein is CATSDSLAGFTDTQYF. The CDR3 DNA sequence: TGTGCCACCAGTGATTCGTTAGCGGGATTCACAGATACGCAGTATTTT.

The chain combines TRBV3-1 (or the pseudogene TRBV3-2) with TRBJ2-7, with 11 positions matching TRBD1. Trimming removed 5 bases from V and 4 bases from J; junction bases left unmatched: 7. CDR1 LGHDT and CDR2 YNNKEL come from the germline V gene (reference sequence). The CDR3 is 15 residues long. The DNA of the CDR3 is TGTGCCAGCAGCACGCAGGGGGACAGGGGGTACGAGCAGTACTTC. Protein sequence: CASSTQGDRGYEQYF.

V gene TRBV7-9 combines with J gene TRBJ1-1, with a possible D match to TRBD1 (5 bases). V lost 1 base and J 4 bases, leaving 10 bases between the germline ends. Germline assignment: CDR1 SEHNR and CDR2 FQNEAQ (reference sequence). This CDR3 is 14 amino acids long. The chain's CDR3 is CASSLERGATEAFF. DNA of the CDR3: TGTGCCAGCAGCTTAGAGCGGGGCGCCACTGAAGCTTTCTTT.

The V and J genes are TRBV4-1 and TRBJ1-1; D gene ambiguous. CDR1 MGHRA and CDR2 YSYEKL come from the germline V gene. The CDR3 runs 15 residues. With 2 bases removed from V and 0 bases from J, the gap between germline ends came to 10 bases. CDR3 in DNA: TGCGCCAGCAGCCAACACCAGAGGATGAACACTGAAGCTTTCTTT. Amino acids: CASSQHQRMNTEAFF.

This sequence joins TRBV12-3 or TRBV12-4 and TRBJ1-2, with D uncertain. This CDR3 is 11 amino acids long. V lost 5 bases to trimming and J lost 4 bases, with 5 bases between them. CDR3: CASSNRYGYTF. The CDR3 DNA sequence: TGTGCCAGCAGTAATCGCTATGGCTACACCTTC.

J is TRBJ1-2 and V is TRBV7-2; 7 bases are a match to TRBD1. Germline V gene sequence: CDR1 SGHTA, CDR2 FQGNSA. The CDR3 has 15 amino acids. V trimming: 1 base; J trimming: 4 bases; junction bases outside the gene matches: 6. The CDR3 nucleotides read TGTGCCAGCAGCTTAGTTAAGACAGGGATCTATGGCTACACCTTC. This encodes CASSLVKTGIYGYTF.

Comment on this clone: The same CDR3 also results from other DNA sequences found in this sample. The chain carries TRBV5-1 and TRBJ2-3; 10 nucleotides agree with TRBD1. J lost 1 base, V lost 0 bases, and 2 bases had no gene match. Germline V lookup: CDR1 SGHRS, CDR2 YFSETQ. There are 16 residues in the CDR3. CDR3 residues: CASSLGGTGGTDTQYF. The DNA for the CDR3 is TGCGCCAGCAGCTTGGGAGGGACAGGGGGCACAGATACGCAGTATTTT. Full variable domain (outside the CDR3, taken from reference TRBV5-1 and TRBJ2-3): KAGVTQTPRYLIKTRGQQVTLSCSPISGHRSVSWYQQTPGQGLQFLFEYFSETQRNKGNFPGRFSGRQFSNSRSEMNVSTLELGDSALYLCASSLGGTGGTDTQYFGPGTRLTVL.

The V and J genes are TRBV5-1 and TRBJ1-6; 8 positions match TRBD1. Germline-derived CDR1 and CDR2 are SGHRS and YFSETQ. The V and J ends lost 0 bases and 4 bases, in that order; junction bases with no gene match: 3. This CDR3 has 16 amino acids. The CDR3 reads CASSLAGTGYNSPLHF. CDR3 nucleotide sequence: TGCGCCAGCAGCTTGGCCGGGACAGGTTATAATTCACCCCTCCACTTT. Looking up the rest from reference TRBV5-1 and TRBJ1-6 gives the full variable domain: KAGVTQTPRYLIKTRGQQVTLSCSPISGHRSVSWYQQTPGQGLQFLFEYFSETQRNKGNFPGRFSGRQFSNSRSEMNVSTLELGDSALYLCASSLAGTGYNSPLHFGNGTRLTVT.

This clone was seen a few times. CDR3 in amino acids: CASSPQRGGTSPDTQYF. In DNA form, the CDR3 reads TGTGCCAGCAGCCCGCAGCGGGGCGGGACTAGTCCAGATACGCAGTATTTT. J is TRBJ2-3 and V is TRBV14; 8 bases match TRBD2. The CDR3 has 17 residues. Unmatched junction bases numbered 13, after V lost 4 bases and J lost 4 bases. The germline V gene has CDR1 SGHDN and CDR2 FVKESK.

The chain links TRBV4-2 to TRBJ1-4; tentative D call: TRBD1 (6 bases). This CDR3 region has 14 residues. CDR1 is LGHNA and CDR2 is YNFKEQ in the germline V gene. Trimming took 6 bases from V and 7 from J, leaving 15 bases between them. The CDR3 sequence is CASSSQLTGEKLFF. Written as DNA, the CDR3 is TGTGCCAGCAGTTCCCAGTTGACAGGTGAAAAACTGTTTTTT.

The V gene is TRBV15, the J gene TRBJ2-5, with 7 bases that match TRBD2. This CDR3 is built from 14 residues. V lost 6 bases to trimming and J lost 3 bases; unmatched junction nucleotides: 7. The V gene's germline CDR1 is LNHNV and CDR2 YYDKDF (reference sequence). Here the CDR3 DNA reads TGTGCCACCAGATCAAGGGCGGGAGAAGAGACCCAGTACTTC. This translates into CATRSRAGEETQYF. Drawing the rest from reference TRBV15 and TRBJ2-5, the complete variable domain is DAMVIQNPRYQVTQFGKPVTLSCSQTLNHNVMYWYQQKSSQAPKLLFHYYDKDFNNEADTPDNFQSRRPNTSFCFLDIRSPGLGDTAMYLCATRSRAGEETQYFGPGTRLLVL.

In this sample, this clone turned up a few times. The chain is built from TRBV5-4 and TRBJ1-2; 9 bases match TRBD1. CDR3 length: 15 amino acids. The germline CDR1 and CDR2 sequences are SGHNT and YYREEE (reference sequence). V shed 5 bases, J shed 8 bases, and the junction held 13 bases outside the gene matches. Here the CDR3 DNA reads TGTGCCAGCAGTGAGGACAGGGGTAAGGGTAGCGGCTACACCTTC. This encodes CASSEDRGKGSGYTF.

This sequence joins TRBV19 and TRBJ2-2; 9 nucleotides line up with TRBD2. Germline assignment: CDR1 LNHDA and CDR2 SQIVND (reference sequence). The CDR3 is 15 amino acids. Unmatched junction bases numbered 6, after V lost 6 bases and J lost 4 bases. CDR3 residues: CASSEAGGITGELFF. The CDR3 DNA sequence: TGTGCCAGTAGCGAAGCGGGAGGAATCACCGGGGAGCTGTTTTTT.

This chain joins TRBV11-3 and TRBJ2-1; D gene unclear. Trimming removed 2 bases from V and 8 bases from J, with 19 bases in between. CDR3 length equals 16 residues. Germline assignment: CDR1 SGHNT and CDR2 YENEEA. CDR3 coding DNA: TGTGCCAGCAGCTTAAACCGCATTGCGAGTTTCTATGAGCAGTTCTTC. Amino acid sequence: CASSLNRIASFYEQFF.

The V and J genes are TRBV7-9 and TRBJ1-5; 9 positions agree with TRBD1. Germline V gene sequence: CDR1 SEHNR, CDR2 FQNEAQ (reference sequence). The V segment lost 4 bases and the J segment 9 bases; nucleotides outside the gene matches: 7. There are 14 residues in the CDR3. The CDR3, as DNA: TGTGCCAGCAGCTCAACAGGGGGCCAAGGGCCCCAGCATTTT. It translates to CASSSTGGQGPQHF. Looking up the rest from reference TRBV7-9 and TRBJ1-5 gives the full variable domain: DTGVSQNPRHKITKRGQNVTFRCDPISEHNRLYWYRQTLGQGPEFLTYFQNEAQLEKSRLLSDRFSAERPKGSFSTLEIQRTEQGDSAMYLCASSSTGGQGPQHFGDGTRLSIL.

The V call is TRBV7-9, the J call TRBJ2-7; 7 bases align to TRBD1. V was clipped by 2 bases and J by 2 bases; unmatched bases: 12. CDR1 and CDR2 from the germline V gene are SEHNR and FQNEAQ (reference sequence). The CDR3 runs 17 residues. CDR3 sequence (DNA): TGTGCCAGCAGCTTAAAAGGGGACAGCTCCTTCCCCTACGAGCAGTACTTC. Translation: CASSLKGDSSFPYEQYF.